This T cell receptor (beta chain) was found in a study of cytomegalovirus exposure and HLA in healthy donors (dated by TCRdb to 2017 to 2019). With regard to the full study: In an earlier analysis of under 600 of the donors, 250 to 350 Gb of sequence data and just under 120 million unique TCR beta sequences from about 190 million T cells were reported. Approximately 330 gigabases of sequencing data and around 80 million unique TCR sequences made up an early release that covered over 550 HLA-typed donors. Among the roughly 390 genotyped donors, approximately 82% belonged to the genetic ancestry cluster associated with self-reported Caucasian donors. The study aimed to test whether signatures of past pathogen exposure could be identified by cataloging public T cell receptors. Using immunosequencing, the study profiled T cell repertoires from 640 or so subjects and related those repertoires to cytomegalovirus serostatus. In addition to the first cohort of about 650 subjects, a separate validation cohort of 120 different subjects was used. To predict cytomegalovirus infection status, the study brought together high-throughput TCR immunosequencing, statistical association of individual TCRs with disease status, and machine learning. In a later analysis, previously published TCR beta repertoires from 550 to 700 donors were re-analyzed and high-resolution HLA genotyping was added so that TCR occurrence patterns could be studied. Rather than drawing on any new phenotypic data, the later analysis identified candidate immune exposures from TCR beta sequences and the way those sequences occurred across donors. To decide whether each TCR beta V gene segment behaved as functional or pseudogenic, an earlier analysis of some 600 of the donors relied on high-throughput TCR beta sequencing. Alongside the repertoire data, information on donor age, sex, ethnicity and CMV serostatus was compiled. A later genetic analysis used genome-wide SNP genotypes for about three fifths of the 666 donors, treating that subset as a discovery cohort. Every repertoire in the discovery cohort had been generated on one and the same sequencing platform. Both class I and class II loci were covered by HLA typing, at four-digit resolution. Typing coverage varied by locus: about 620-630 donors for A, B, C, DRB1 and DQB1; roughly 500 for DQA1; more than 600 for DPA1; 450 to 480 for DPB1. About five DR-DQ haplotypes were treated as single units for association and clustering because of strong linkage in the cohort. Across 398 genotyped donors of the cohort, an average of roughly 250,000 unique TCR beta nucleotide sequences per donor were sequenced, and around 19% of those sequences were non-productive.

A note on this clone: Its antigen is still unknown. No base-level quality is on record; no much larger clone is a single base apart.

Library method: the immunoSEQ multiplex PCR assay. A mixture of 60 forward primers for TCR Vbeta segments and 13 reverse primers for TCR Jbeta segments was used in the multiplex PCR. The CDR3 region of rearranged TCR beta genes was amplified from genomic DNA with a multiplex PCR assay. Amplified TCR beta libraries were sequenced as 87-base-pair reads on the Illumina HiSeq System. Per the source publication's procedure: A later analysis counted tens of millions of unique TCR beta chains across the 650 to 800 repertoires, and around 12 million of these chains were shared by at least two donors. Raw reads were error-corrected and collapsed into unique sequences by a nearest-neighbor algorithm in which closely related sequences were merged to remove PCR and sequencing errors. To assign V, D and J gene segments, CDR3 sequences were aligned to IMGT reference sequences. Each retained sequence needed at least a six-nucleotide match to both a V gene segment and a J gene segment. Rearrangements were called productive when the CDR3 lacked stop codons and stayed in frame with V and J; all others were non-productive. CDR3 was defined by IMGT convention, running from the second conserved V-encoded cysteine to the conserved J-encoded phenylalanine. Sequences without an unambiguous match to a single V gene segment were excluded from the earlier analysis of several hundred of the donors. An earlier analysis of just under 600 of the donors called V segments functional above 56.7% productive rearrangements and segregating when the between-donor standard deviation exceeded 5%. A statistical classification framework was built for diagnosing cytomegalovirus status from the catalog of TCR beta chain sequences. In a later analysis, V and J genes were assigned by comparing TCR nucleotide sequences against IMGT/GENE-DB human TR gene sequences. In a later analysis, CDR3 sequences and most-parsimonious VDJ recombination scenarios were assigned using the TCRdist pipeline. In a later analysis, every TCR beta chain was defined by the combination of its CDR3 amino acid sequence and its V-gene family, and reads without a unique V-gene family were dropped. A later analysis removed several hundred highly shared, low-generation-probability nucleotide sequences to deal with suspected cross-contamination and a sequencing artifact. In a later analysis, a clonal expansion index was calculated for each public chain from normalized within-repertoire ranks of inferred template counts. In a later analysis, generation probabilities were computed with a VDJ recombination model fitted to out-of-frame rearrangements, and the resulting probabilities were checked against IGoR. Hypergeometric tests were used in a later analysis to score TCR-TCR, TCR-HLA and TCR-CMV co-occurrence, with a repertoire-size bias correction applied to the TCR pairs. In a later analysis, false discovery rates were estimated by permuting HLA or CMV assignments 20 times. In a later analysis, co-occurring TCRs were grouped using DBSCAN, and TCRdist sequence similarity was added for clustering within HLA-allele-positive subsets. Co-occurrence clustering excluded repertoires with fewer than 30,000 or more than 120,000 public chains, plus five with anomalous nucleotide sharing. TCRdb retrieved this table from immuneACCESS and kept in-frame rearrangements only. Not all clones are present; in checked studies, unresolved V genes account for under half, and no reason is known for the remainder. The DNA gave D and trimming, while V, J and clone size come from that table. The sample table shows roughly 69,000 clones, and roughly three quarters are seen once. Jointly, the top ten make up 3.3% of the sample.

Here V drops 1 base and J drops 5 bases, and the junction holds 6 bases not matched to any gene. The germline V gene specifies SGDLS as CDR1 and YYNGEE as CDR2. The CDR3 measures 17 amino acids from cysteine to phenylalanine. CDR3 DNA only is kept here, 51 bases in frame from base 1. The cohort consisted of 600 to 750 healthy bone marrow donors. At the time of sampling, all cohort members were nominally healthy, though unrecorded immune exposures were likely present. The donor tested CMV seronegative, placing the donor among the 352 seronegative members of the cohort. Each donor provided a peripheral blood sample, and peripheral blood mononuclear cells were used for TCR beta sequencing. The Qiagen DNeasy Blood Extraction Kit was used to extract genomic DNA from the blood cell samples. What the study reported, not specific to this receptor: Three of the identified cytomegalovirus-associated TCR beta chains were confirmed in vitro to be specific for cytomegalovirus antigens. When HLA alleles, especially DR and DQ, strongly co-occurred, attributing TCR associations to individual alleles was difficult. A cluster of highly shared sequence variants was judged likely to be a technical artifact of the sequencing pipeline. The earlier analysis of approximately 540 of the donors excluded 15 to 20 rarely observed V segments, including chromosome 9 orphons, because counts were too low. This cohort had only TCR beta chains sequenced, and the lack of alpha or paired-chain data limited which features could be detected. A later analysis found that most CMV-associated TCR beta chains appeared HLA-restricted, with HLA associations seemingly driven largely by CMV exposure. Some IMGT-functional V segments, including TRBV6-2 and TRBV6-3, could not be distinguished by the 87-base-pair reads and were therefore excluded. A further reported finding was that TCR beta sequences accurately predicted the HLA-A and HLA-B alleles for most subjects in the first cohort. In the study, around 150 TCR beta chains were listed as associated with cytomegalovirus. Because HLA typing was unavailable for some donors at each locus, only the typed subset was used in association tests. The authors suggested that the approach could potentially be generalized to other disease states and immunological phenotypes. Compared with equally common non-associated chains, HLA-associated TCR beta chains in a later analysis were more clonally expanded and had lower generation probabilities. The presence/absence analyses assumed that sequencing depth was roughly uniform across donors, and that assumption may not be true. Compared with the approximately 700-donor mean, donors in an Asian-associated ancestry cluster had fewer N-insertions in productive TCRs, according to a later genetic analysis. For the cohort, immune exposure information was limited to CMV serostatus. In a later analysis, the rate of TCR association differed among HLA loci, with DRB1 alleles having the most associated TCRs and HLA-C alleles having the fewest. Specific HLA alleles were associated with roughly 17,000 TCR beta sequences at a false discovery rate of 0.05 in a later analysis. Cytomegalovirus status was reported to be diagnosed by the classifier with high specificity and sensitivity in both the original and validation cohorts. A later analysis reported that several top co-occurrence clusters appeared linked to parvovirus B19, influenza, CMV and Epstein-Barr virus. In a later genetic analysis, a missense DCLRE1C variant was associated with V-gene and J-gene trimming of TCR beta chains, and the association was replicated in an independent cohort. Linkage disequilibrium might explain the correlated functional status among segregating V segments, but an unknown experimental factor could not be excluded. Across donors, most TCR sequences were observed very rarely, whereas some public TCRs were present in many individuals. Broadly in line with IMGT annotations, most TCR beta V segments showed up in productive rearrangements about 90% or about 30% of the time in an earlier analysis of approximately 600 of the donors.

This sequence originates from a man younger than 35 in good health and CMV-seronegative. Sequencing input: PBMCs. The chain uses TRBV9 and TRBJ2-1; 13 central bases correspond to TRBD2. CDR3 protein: CASSVIAGTSGNNEQFF. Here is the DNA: TGTGCCAGCAGCGTAATTGCCGGGACTAGCGGGAACAATGAGCAGTTCTTC.